Listed below are T cell receptor beta chains from one sample, sequenced in a study of metastatic and nonmetastatic thyroid tumors. TCRdb redid the clone calls on the PCR reads using MiXCR. The table includes 60,000 to 75,000 clones, less than 5% detected once. Sequencing was done on a sample of blood. The receptors come from a female donor with papillary thyroid cancer or a benign thyroid nodule (not recorded which). Some clones in this sample may be carry-over from other donors' samples. CDR3s include the opening cysteine and the closing phenylalanine or tryptophan. D genes are given only for firm matches. Not every row has a clone size; where given, it reads once, few, many or a size class.

clone size: .; D gene: TRBD2; J gene: TRBJ2-3; V gene: TRBV6-4; CDR3 DNA: TGTGCCAGCAGTGAGGAGCGGGGTAGCACAGATACGCAGTATTTT; CDR3 protein: CASSEERGSTDTQYF
clone size: .; D gene: .; J gene: TRBJ1-2; V gene: TRBV5-1; CDR3 DNA: TGCGCCAGCAGCACCGACGGCTATGGCTACACCTTC; CDR3 protein: CASSTDGYGYTF
clone size: few; D gene: .; J gene: TRBJ2-2; V gene: TRBV28; CDR3 DNA: TGTGCCAGCAGTACCGGTGAACTTCGAGGGGGGGGCACCGGGGAGCTGTTTTTT; CDR3 protein: CASSTGELRGGGTGELFF
clone size: many; D gene: .; J gene: TRBJ1-1; V gene: TRBV2; CDR3 DNA: TGTGCCAGCAGGGAGGACCCAGGGCTCACTGAAGCTTTCTTT; CDR3 protein: CASREDPGLTEAFF
clone size: many; D gene: .; J gene: TRBJ2-3; V gene: TRBV5-1; CDR3 DNA: TGCGCCAGCAGCATTAAATGGGACTCTTTCACAGATACGCAGTATTTT; CDR3 protein: CASSIKWDSFTDTQYF
clone size: many; D gene: TRBD2; J gene: TRBJ2-3; V gene: TRBV6-1; CDR3 DNA: TGTGCCAGCAGTTACGGACTAGCCACAGATACGCAGTATTTT; CDR3 protein: CASSYGLATDTQYF
clone size: many; D gene: .; J gene: TRBJ1-1; V gene: TRBV20-1; CDR3 DNA: TGCAGTGCTCCCGAGACTAGGGGGTTCAACACTGAAGCTTTCTTT; CDR3 protein: CSAPETRGFNTEAFF
clone size: many; D gene: TRBD2; J gene: TRBJ2-5; V gene: TRBV11-3; CDR3 DNA: TGTGCCAGCACTAGCGGCCAGACCCAGTACTTC; CDR3 protein: CASTSGQTQYF
clone size: .; D gene: TRBD2; J gene: TRBJ2-3; V gene: TRBV5-1; CDR3 DNA: TGCGCCAGCAGTTCGGTCGGTAATGCGGGAGCCGGAGATACGCAGTATTTT; CDR3 protein: CASSSVGNAGAGDTQYF
clone size: .; D gene: .; J gene: TRBJ1-2; V gene: TRBV12-3/TRBV12-4; CDR3 DNA: TGTGCCAGCAGGCCCCTGGCAGCGGATGGCTACACCTTC; CDR3 protein: CASRPLAADGYTF
clone size: many; D gene: TRBD1; J gene: TRBJ2-7; V gene: TRBV3-1; CDR3 DNA: TGTGCCAGCAGTCGACAGGGGCCCTACGAGCAGTACTTC; CDR3 protein: CASSRQGPYEQYF
clone size: many; D gene: TRBD2; J gene: TRBJ2-5; V gene: TRBV11-3; CDR3 DNA: TGTGCCAGCAGCTTAGGTACGGCTAGCGGCAACCAAGAGACCCAGTACTTC; CDR3 protein: CASSLGTASGNQETQYF
clone size: few; D gene: .; J gene: TRBJ1-6; V gene: TRBV12-3/TRBV12-4; CDR3 DNA: TGTGCCAGCAGTTTAGGTCAGCGGGGTAATTCACCCCTCCACTTT; CDR3 protein: CASSLGQRGNSPLHF
clone size: many; D gene: .; J gene: TRBJ1-2; V gene: TRBV27; CDR3 DNA: TGTGCCAGCAGTTTATCCCAGGTACCGCGTGGCTACACCTTC; CDR3 protein: CASSLSQVPRGYTF
clone size: many; D gene: TRBD2; J gene: TRBJ2-1; V gene: TRBV30; CDR3 DNA: TGTGCCTGGAGTTTCCCCGCGGGAGTAAGGAATGAGCAGTTCTTC; CDR3 protein: CAWSFPAGVRNEQFF
clone size: many; D gene: TRBD2; J gene: TRBJ2-7; V gene: TRBV20-1; CDR3 DNA: TGCAGTGCGAGGGTGGCGGGCGGGAGGGAACTCTACGAGCAGTACTTC; CDR3 protein: CSARVAGGRELYEQYF
clone size: .; D gene: TRBD1; J gene: TRBJ1-1; V gene: TRBV3-1; CDR3 DNA: TGTGCCAGCAGCCACCAACAGGGGGAGAACACTGAAGCTTTCTTT; CDR3 protein: CASSHQQGENTEAFF
clone size: many; D gene: .; J gene: TRBJ2-3; V gene: TRBV6-2/TRBV6-3; CDR3 DNA: TGTGCCAGCAGGGACGTAGGGGAAGATACGCAGTATTTT; CDR3 protein: CASRDVGEDTQYF
clone size: many; D gene: TRBD2; J gene: TRBJ2-7; V gene: TRBV4-2; CDR3 DNA: TGTGCCAGCAGCCAAGAAATCGGGGGACTAGCGGGAGTGGTCTACGAGCAGTACTTC; CDR3 protein: CASSQEIGGLAGVVYEQYF
clone size: many; D gene: .; J gene: TRBJ2-5; V gene: TRBV5-1; CDR3 DNA: TGCGCCAGCAGCAGTGAGGGGTTGGGCCTCCAAGAGACCCAGTACTTC; CDR3 protein: CASSSEGLGLQETQYF
clone size: few; D gene: TRBD2; J gene: TRBJ2-7; V gene: TRBV28; CDR3 DNA: TGTGCCAGCATTCCCCGGGGGGAGCGGGTATACGAGCAGTACTTT; CDR3 protein: CASIPRGERVYEQYF
clone size: many; D gene: .; J gene: TRBJ2-7; V gene: TRBV6-1; CDR3 DNA: TGTGCCAGCACCTCCTCCCGCGCCGGGAGAACCTACGAGCAGTACTTC; CDR3 protein: CASTSSRAGRTYEQYF
clone size: few; D gene: .; J gene: TRBJ1-2; V gene: TRBV7-2; CDR3 DNA: TGTGCCAGCAGCGTCAGCCGGTACAGCGGCTACACCTTC; CDR3 protein: CASSVSRYSGYTF
clone size: few; D gene: .; J gene: TRBJ1-5; V gene: TRBV2; CDR3 DNA: TGTGCCAGCAGTGTTCGGGACACTAACAATCAGCCCCAGCATTTT; CDR3 protein: CASSVRDTNNQPQHF
clone size: many; D gene: TRBD2; J gene: TRBJ2-2; V gene: TRBV7-3; CDR3 DNA: TGTGCCAGCAGCTTATTTCCGGGACTAGTGAACACCGGGGAGCTGTTTTTT; CDR3 protein: CASSLFPGLVNTGELFF
clone size: medium-sized; D gene: .; J gene: TRBJ1-6; V gene: TRBV6-1; CDR3 DNA: TGTGCCAGCAAGGAGGCGTTATATAATTCACCCCTCCACTTT; CDR3 protein: CASKEALYNSPLHF
clone size: few; D gene: .; J gene: TRBJ2-1; V gene: TRBV7-8; CDR3 DNA: TGTGCCAGCAGCCCCACTTGGGGGAGCGACAATGAGCAGTTCTTC; CDR3 protein: CASSPTWGSDNEQFF
clone size: many; D gene: TRBD1; J gene: TRBJ1-2; V gene: TRBV28; CDR3 DNA: TGTGCCAGCAGTTCCTGGGAACGACAGGGAAATGGCTACACCTTC; CDR3 protein: CASSSWERQGNGYTF
clone size: few; D gene: .; J gene: TRBJ1-2; V gene: TRBV28; CDR3 DNA: TGTGCCAGCAAACCCCAGGGAGGGTTCAACTATGGATACACCTTC; CDR3 protein: CASKPQGGFNYGYTF
clone size: many; D gene: .; J gene: TRBJ2-5; V gene: TRBV20-1; CDR3 DNA: TGCAGTGCTCCCGTTAAGGGGTCAGAGACCCAGTACTTC; CDR3 protein: CSAPVKGSETQYF
clone size: many; D gene: TRBD2; J gene: TRBJ2-1; V gene: TRBV28; CDR3 DNA: TGTGCCAGCACTCGGGGGACTAGCGTGGATGAGTTCTTC; CDR3 protein: CASTRGTSVDEFF
clone size: many; D gene: .; J gene: TRBJ2-7; V gene: TRBV5-5; CDR3 DNA: TGTGCCAGCAGCTTGGAGTTTTCCCTGGGCGAGCAGTACTTC; CDR3 protein: CASSLEFSLGEQYF
clone size: .; D gene: TRBD2; J gene: TRBJ2-2; V gene: TRBV5-1; CDR3 DNA: TGCGCCAGCAGCTCTAGCGGGACCGGGGAGCTGTTTTTT; CDR3 protein: CASSSSGTGELFF
clone size: .; D gene: .; J gene: TRBJ2-3; V gene: TRBV7-9; CDR3 DNA: TGTGCCAGCAGCTTAGAAGGGCTAGACACAGATACGCAGTATTTT; CDR3 protein: CASSLEGLDTDTQYF
clone size: many; D gene: .; J gene: TRBJ2-5; V gene: TRBV7-2; CDR3 DNA: TGTGCCAGCAGCTTAGGGCTCGGGCAATGGGAGACCCAGTACTTC; CDR3 protein: CASSLGLGQWETQYF
clone size: few; D gene: .; J gene: TRBJ1-1; V gene: TRBV19; CDR3 DNA: TGTGCCAGTACTCCCCGGACAACTTTGAACACTGAAGCTTTCTTT; CDR3 protein: CASTPRTTLNTEAFF
clone size: many; D gene: .; J gene: TRBJ1-6; V gene: TRBV19; CDR3 DNA: TGTGCCAGTAGTATGGGGAGGGTCAATTCACCCCTCCACTTT; CDR3 protein: CASSMGRVNSPLHF
clone size: many; D gene: .; J gene: TRBJ2-3; V gene: TRBV15; CDR3 DNA: TGTGCCACCAGCAGAGATCGGGGTTTTTCAGATACGCAGTATTTT; CDR3 protein: CATSRDRGFSDTQYF
clone size: many; D gene: .; J gene: TRBJ1-3; V gene: TRBV30; CDR3 DNA: TGTGCCTGGCATGGGGGGAACGCGGATAGAAACACCATATATTTT; CDR3 protein: CAWHGGNADRNTIYF
clone size: .; D gene: .; J gene: TRBJ2-7; V gene: TRBV2; CDR3 DNA: TGTGCCAGCAGTGGGGCCGACAGGTACTCCTACGAGCAGTACTTC; CDR3 protein: CASSGADRYSYEQYF